This T cell receptor beta chain derives from a study of shared clonotypes between healthy human individuals. Study-wide context: There were three CD4 naive, three CD4 memory, two CD8 naive and one CD8 memory plates per donor. Study results and caveats: The naive CD4 repertoires of several donors were compared, and around 5.1% of clonotypes were shared. Compared with memory subsets, naive subsets generally had larger estimated richness.

V shed 6 bases and J shed 4 bases, with 21 bases lying between them. The germline gives CDR1 MNHEY, CDR2 SMNVEV (reference sequence). CDR3 size: 17 residues. A word on this clone: The antigen is undetermined.

All donors qualified as healthy HIV-negative adults and had experienced no recent acute infections or vaccinations. Assay: immunoSEQ multiplex PCR; the TCRdb copy retains only in-frame clones and omits some. The sample holds approximately 2,000,000 clones, roughly 90% seen once. This chain joins TRBV27 and TRBJ2-2, with D possibly being TRBD2 (6 bases). Sequencing input: naive CD4+ T cells from PBMCs. The subset here: CD45RA+ positively selected. The source is a man aged 18 to 30 in good health. Some clones in this sample may be carry-over from other donors' samples. CDR3 loop: CASRDAGQYFPTGELFF. The CDR3 region has the DNA TGTGCCAGCAGGGACGCGGGGCAGTATTTCCCCACCGGGGAGCTGTTTTTT.